This TCR beta chain was profiled in a study of CD4 and CD8 cells across lung adenocarcinoma regions. TCRdb re-called the PCR reads through MiXCR, storing one row per CDR3 protein. The sample lists roughly 24,000 distinct CDR3 sequences, 52% occurring once. CDR3 size: 14 residues. Germline V gene lookup returns CDR1 MNHEY and CDR2 SMNVEV (reference sequence). Samples came from patients with localized non-small cell lung adenocarcinoma. A word on this clonotype: One end of the junction varies from germline; a read error may be responsible.

Input material: CD4+ T cells from the center of a lung tumor. The chain uses TRBV27 and TRBJ2-4; D is uncertain. The TCR originated in a male donor with lung adenocarcinoma. The CD4 and CD8 labels of this study may be unreliable. CDR3 sequence (DNA): TGTGCCGGCAGGTCGGGTGGTGCCAAAAACATCCAGTACTTC. Translating it yields CAGRSGGAKNIQYF.